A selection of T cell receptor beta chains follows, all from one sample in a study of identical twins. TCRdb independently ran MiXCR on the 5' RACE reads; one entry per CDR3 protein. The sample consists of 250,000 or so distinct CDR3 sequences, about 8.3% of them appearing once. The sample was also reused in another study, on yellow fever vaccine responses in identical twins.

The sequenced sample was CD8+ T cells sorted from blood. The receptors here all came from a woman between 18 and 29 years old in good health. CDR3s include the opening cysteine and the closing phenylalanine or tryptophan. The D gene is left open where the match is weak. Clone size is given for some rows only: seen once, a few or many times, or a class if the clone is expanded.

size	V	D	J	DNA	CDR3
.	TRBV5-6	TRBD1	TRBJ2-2	TGTGCCAGCAGCTGGACAGGGGGTAGAACCGGGGAGCTGTTTTTT	CASSWTGGRTGELFF
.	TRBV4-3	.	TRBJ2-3	TGCGCCAGCAGCCAGGCACCGTTCACAGATACGCAGTATTTT	CASSQAPFTDTQYF
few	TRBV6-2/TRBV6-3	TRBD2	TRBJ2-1	TGTGCCAGCAGTTACTCGACAAGGACTAGCGGGGCCTACAATGAGCAGTTCTTC	CASSYSTRTSGAYNEQFF
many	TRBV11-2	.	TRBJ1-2	TGTGCCAGCAGCATTGACCAGGGTGTCAATGGCTACACCTTC	CASSIDQGVNGYTF
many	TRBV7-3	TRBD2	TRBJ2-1	TGTGCCAGCAGCTTAATCGGGGGGGCGGTGAATGAGCAGTTCTTC	CASSLIGGAVNEQFF
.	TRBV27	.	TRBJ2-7	TGTGCCAGCAGCAACTGGGGGGCCCCCTACGAGCAGTACTTC	CASSNWGAPYEQYF
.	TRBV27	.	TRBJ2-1	TGTGCCAGCAGTTTATCCGTAGGACGACTGAACAATGAGCAGTTCTTC	CASSLSVGRLNNEQFF
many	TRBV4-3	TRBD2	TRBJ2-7	TGCGCCAGCAGCCAACAACTAGCGGGAGGGCCGTACGAGCAGTACTTC	CASSQQLAGGPYEQYF
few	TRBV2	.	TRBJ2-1	TGTGCCAGCATAAGTCGGTACAATGAGCAGTTCTTC	CASISRYNEQFF
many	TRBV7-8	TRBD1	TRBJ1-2	TGTGCCAGCAGCCTTACCCTAACAGGGGGCGCCTATGGCTACACCTTC	CASSLTLTGGAYGYTF
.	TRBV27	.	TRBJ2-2	TGTGCCAGCAGTTTAGCTGGGGCCGGGGAGCTGTTTTTT	CASSLAGAGELFF
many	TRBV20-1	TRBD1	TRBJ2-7	TGCAGTGCTAGCGACCCGGGACAGGGATACGAGCAGTACTTC	CSASDPGQGYEQYF
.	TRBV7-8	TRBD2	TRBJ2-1	TGTGCCAGCAGCGATGGGGTAAGCGGGGGCTTCTACAATGAGCAGTTCTTC	CASSDGVSGGFYNEQFF
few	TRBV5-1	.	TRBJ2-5	TGCGCCAGCAGCTCCGAACCCGGGACCCAAGAGACCCAGTACTTC	CASSSEPGTQETQYF
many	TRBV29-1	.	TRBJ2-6	TGCAGCGTTGAAGCGCATGGCGGCTCTGGGGCCAACGTCCTGACTTTC	CSVEAHGGSGANVLTF
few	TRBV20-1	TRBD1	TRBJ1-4	TGCAGTGCTAGAGAAACAGGGGGAGTTAGTGAAAAACTGTTTTTT	CSARETGGVSEKLFF
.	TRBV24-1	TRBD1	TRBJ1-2	TGTGCCACCAGTGACTCCGGGACAGGACTATCTAACTATGGCTACACCTTC	CATSDSGTGLSNYGYTF
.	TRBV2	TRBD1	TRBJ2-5	TGTGCCAGCAGTTTGACAGGGGGCGCGTCAGAGACCCAGTACTTC	CASSLTGGASETQYF
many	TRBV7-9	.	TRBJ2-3	TGTGCCAGCAGCTACTCGGGGTTGGATACGCAGTATTTT	CASSYSGLDTQYF
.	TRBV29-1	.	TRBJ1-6	TGCAGCCGCGTCGTGGGGGCGGATAATTCACCCCTCCACTTT	CSRVVGADNSPLHF
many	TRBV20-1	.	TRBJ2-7	TGCAGTGCTAGAGATTACAGGAAGGGCTACGAGCAGTACTTC	CSARDYRKGYEQYF
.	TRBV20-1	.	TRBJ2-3	TGCAGTGCTAGGTCAGGGGCTGCAGATACGCAGTATTTT	CSARSGAADTQYF
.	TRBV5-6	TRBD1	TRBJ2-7	TGTGCCAGCAGCTTGGCAGGGGGTATCGCGGACGAGCAGTACTTC	CASSLAGGIADEQYF
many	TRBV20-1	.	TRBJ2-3	TGCAGTGCGAGGAGGGACTGGAACACAGATACGCAGTATTTT	CSARRDWNTDTQYF